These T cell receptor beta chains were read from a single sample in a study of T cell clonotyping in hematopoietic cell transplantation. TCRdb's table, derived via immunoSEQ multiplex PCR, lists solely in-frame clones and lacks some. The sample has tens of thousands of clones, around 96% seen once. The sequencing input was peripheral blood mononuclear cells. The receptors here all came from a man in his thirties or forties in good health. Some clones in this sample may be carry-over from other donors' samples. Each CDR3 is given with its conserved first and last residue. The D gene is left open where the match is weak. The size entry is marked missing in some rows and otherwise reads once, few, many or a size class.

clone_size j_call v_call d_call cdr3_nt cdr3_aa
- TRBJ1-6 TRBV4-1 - TGCGCCAGCAGCCAAGAGGGAAGGGGAGGGACGTATAATTCACCCCTCCACTTT CASSQEGRGGTYNSPLHF
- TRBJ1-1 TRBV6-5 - TGTGCCAGCAGACGGGACACTGAAGCTTTCTTT CASRRDTEAFF
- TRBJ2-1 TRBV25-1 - TGTGCCAGCAGTGACCTGGTTCGCTCCTACAATGAGCAGTTCTTC CASSDLVRSYNEQFF
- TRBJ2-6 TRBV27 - TGTGCCAGCAGTTTAAGCTCTGGGGCCAACGTCCTGACTTTC CASSLSSGANVLTF
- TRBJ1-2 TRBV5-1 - TGCGCCAGCAGCTTGGGACGGGGCCAGGGAACGAATGGCTACACCTTC CASSLGRGQGTNGYTF
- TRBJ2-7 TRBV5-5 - TGTGCCAGCAGCTTGACAGTCTTAACCTACGAGCAGTACTTC CASSLTVLTYEQYF
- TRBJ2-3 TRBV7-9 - TGTGCCAGCATCAGGTGGGGTGACGCAGATACGCAGTATTTT CASIRWGDADTQYF
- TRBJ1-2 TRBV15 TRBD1 TGTGCCACCAGCAGAGCGTTTGAAATTACCGGTGGGACAGGCTCCCTTAACTATGGCTACACCTTC CATSRAFEITGGTGSLNYGYTF
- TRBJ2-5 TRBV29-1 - TGCAGCGTTGAAAAACGCGACCTCCCACAAGAGACCCAGTACTTC CSVEKRDLPQETQYF
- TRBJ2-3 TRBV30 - TGTGCCTGGAGTGGGGGGTTGACAGATACGCAGTATTTT CAWSGGLTDTQYF
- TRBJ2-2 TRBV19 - TGTGCCAGTAGTATAGATTTGGGGTTTCTGGACGGGGAGCTGTTTTTT CASSIDLGFLDGELFF
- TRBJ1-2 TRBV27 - TGTGCCAGCAGTTTTGGACCTAACTATGGCTACACCTTC CASSFGPNYGYTF
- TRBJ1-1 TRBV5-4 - TGTGCCAGCAGCTTGGGGAGTCGTGAGTGGGTGAACACTGAAGCTTTCTTT CASSLGSREWVNTEAFF
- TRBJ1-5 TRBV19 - TGTGCCAGCCAAGGACAACCCTATAGCAATCAGCCCCAGCATTTT CASQGQPYSNQPQHF
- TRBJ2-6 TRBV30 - TGTGCCTGGAGCTCAGGGTCCATCTCGGGGGCCAACGTCCTGACTTTC CAWSSGSISGANVLTF
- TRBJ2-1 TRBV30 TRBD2 TGTGCCTGGAGGGGGACTAGGGTTTTATTCTTC CAWRGTRVLFF
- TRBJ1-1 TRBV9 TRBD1 TGTGCCAGCAGCGTACTGGGACAGGACACTGAAGCTTTCTTT CASSVLGQDTEAFF
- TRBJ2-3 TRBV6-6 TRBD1 TGTGCCAGCAGTTACGACAGGGGGGGGACAGATACGCAGTATTTT CASSYDRGGTDTQYF
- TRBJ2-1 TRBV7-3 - TGTGCCAGCAGCCCCCCCGGGGGAGGCAATGAGCAGTTCTTC CASSPPGGGNEQFF
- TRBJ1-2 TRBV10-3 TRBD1 TGTGCCATCAGTGAGTCCGTAGGACAGGGGGGAGCCTATGGCTACACCTTC CAISESVGQGGAYGYTF
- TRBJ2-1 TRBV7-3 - TGTGCCAGCAGCTTGGCCAGGACTCAAATTCGGGAGCAGTTCTTC CASSLARTQIREQFF
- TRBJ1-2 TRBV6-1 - TGTGCCAGCAGTGCGGCCGATACTAACTATGGCTACACCTTC CASSAADTNYGYTF
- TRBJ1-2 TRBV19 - TGTGCCAGTAGTTTGGCAGGGACGGACTATGGCTACACCTTC CASSLAGTDYGYTF
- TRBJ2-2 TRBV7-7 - TGTGCCAGCAGCCCCGGGCGGACAGTGAACACCGGGGAGCTGTTTTTT CASSPGRTVNTGELFF
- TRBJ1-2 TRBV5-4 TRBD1 TGTGCCAGCAGCTTGGGATCGGGACAGACTAACTATGGCTACACCTTC CASSLGSGQTNYGYTF
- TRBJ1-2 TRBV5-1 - TGCGCCAGCAGTCCAACCGGGACCCTTAACTATGGCTACACCTTC CASSPTGTLNYGYTF
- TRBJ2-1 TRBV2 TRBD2 TGTGCCAGCAGGGGATTTCTAGCGGGAGATTTCAATGAGCAGTTCTTC CASRGFLAGDFNEQFF
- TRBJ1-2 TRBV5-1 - TGCGCCAGCAGCTGGGACGGGAACTATGGCTACACCTTC CASSWDGNYGYTF
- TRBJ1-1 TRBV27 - TGTGCCAGCAGACTCGGACAGACCCCAAACACTGAAGCTTTCTTT CASRLGQTPNTEAFF
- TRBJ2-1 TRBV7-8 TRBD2 TGTGCCAGCAGCTACTTAGCGGGAGGCCGATACAATGAGCAGTTCTTC CASSYLAGGRYNEQFF
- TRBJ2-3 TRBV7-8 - TGTGCCAGCAGCTTAGCCCTATTAGATACGCAGTATTTT CASSLALLDTQYF
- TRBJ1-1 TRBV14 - TGTGCCAGCAGCCAAGGGACAGCTAGGGGGGCTTTCTTT CASSQGTARGAFF
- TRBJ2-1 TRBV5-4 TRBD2 TGTGCCAGCACCGCAACGGGGGGCTCCTACAATGAGCAGTTCTTC CASTATGGSYNEQFF
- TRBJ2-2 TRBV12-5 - TGTGCTAGTGGGAAACCAGGGCCCGGGGAGCTGTTTTTT CASGKPGPGELFF
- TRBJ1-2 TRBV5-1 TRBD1 TGCGCCAGCAGCTTGGACAGGGGAAACTATGGCTACACCTTC CASSLDRGNYGYTF
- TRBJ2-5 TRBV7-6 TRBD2 TGTGCCAGCAGCGACTCGAGGACTAGCGGGGTGACCCAGTACTTC CASSDSRTSGVTQYF
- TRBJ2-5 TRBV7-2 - TGTGCCAGCAGCTGGAACGGGGGTGGAAAGGAGACCCAGTACTTC CASSWNGGGKETQYF
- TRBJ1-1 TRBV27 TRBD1 TGTGCCAGCAGTCGACAGGGATTGGCCACTGAAGCTTTCTTT CASSRQGLATEAFF
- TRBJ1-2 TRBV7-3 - TGTGCCAGCAGCTTAACGGCTGACTATGGCTACACCTTC CASSLTADYGYTF
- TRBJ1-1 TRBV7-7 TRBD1 TGTGCTAGCAGCATTGACAGGGACACTGAAGCTTTCTTT CASSIDRDTEAFF
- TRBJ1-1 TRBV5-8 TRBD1 TGTGCCAGCAGCTTTACCGGGACAGAGGCTTTCTTT CASSFTGTEAFF
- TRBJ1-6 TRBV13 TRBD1 TGTGCCAGCAGGGGGGGGGACAGGGCCAATTTTTGGTCACCCCTCCACTTT CASRGGDRANFWSPLHF
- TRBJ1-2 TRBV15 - TGTGCCACCAGCATGACAGAGAACTATGGCTACACCTTC CATSMTENYGYTF
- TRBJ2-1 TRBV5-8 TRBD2 TGTGCCAGCAGCTCCACTAGCGGGGGGCCCTACAATGAGCAGTTCTTC CASSSTSGGPYNEQFF
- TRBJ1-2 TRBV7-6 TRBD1 TGTGCCAGCAGCCTTCGACAAGGGGGCTGTTATGGCTACACCTTC CASSLRQGGCYGYTF
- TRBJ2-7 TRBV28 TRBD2 TGTGCCAGCAGCACAAGCGGGACCCCCTACGAGCAGTACTTC CASSTSGTPYEQYF
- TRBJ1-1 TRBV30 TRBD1 TGTGCCTGGAGTGTAAGGCAGGGGGGTACTGAAGCTTTCTTT CAWSVRQGGTEAFF
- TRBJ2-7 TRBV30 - TGTGCCTGGAGTGTACTCGGGCGTCCCTACGAGCAGTACTTC CAWSVLGRPYEQYF
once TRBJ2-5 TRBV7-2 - TGTGCCAGCAGCTTACGTATGGGGGAATGGGAGACCCAGTACTTC CASSLRMGEWETQYF
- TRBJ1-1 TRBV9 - TGTGCCAGCAGCTCCGGTGGAGGCACTGAAGCTTTCTTT CASSSGGGTEAFF
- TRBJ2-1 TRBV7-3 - TGTGCCAGCAGCTTAGGAGTCCCTTCGGGCACCTACAATGAGCAGTTCTTC CASSLGVPSGTYNEQFF